This TCR beta chain originates from a study of lymphopenia after photon versus proton radiotherapy. Clones were read by immunoSEQ multiplex PCR, and TCRdb kept only the in-frame ones, dropping some. The sample has about 7,500 clones, about 88% seen once. Trimming took 7 bases from V and 4 from J, leaving 15 bases between them. The V gene's germline CDR1 is MDHEN and CDR2 SYDVKM. The CDR3 spans 14 residues. Sample: peripheral blood, taken from a patient treated with photon-based radiotherapy. The receptor's source is a woman aged 70-85 years with pancreatic cancer. This chain joins TRBV28 and TRBJ2-3, with D hard to call. The CDR3 loop is CASKLHTNADTQYF. In DNA, the CDR3 is TGTGCCAGCAAACTCCACACTAACGCAGATACGCAGTATTTT. Using reference TRBV28 and TRBJ2-3 for the parts outside the CDR3, the full variable domain is DVKVTQSSRYLVKRTGEKVFLECVQDMDHENMFWYRQDPGLGLRLIYFSYDVKMKEKGDIPEGYSVSREKKERFSLILESASTNQTSMYLCASKLHTNADTQYFGPGTRLTVL.